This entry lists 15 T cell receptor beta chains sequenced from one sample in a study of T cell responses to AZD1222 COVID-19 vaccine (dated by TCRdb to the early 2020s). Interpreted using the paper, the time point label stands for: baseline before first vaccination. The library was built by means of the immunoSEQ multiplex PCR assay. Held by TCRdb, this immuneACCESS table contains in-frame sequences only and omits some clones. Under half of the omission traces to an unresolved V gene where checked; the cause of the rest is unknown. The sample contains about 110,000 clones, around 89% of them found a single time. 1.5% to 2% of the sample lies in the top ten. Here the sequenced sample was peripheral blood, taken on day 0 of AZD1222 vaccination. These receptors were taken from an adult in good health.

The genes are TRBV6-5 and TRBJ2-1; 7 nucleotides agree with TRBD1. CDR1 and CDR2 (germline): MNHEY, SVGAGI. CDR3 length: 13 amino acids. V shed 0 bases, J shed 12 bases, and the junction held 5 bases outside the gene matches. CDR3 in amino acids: CASSYSKGAPQFF. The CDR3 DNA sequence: TGTGCCAGCAGTTACTCGAAGGGGGCCCCGCAGTTCTTC.

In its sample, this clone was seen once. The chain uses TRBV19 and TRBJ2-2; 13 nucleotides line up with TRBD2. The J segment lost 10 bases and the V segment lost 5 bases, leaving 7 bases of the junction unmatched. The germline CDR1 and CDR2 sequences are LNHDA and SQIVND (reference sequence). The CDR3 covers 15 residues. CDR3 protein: CASSPWTSGSVELFF. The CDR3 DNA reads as TGTGCCAGTAGTCCCTGGACTAGCGGGAGCGTGGAGCTGTTTTTT.

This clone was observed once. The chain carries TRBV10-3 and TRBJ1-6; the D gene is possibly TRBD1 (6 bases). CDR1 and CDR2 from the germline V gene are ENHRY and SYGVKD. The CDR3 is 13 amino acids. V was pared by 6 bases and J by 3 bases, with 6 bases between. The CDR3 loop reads CAIRDSYNSPLHF. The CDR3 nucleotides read TGTGCCATCAGGGACAGCTATAATTCACCCCTCCACTTT.

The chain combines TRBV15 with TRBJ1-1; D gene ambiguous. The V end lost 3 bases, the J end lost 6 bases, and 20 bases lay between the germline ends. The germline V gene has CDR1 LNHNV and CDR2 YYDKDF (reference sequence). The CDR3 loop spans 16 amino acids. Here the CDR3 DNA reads TGTGCCACCAGCAGGGGGAGGATATCCCAGCACCCTGAAGCTTTCTTT. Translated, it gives CATSRGRISQHPEAFF.

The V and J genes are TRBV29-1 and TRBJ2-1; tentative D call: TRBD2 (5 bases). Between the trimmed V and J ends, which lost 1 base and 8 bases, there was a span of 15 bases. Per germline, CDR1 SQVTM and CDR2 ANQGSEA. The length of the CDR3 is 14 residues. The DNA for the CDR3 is TGCAGCGTTGAAGGGACTGACGCCGGATATGAGCAGTTCTTC. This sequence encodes CSVEGTDAGYEQFF.

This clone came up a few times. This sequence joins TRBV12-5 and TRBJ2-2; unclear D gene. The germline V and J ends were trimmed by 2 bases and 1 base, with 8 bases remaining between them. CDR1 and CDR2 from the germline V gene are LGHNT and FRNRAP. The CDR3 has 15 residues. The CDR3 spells CASGLRAGNTGELFF. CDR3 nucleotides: TGTGCTAGTGGTTTGAGGGCAGGGAACACCGGGGAGCTGTTTTTT.

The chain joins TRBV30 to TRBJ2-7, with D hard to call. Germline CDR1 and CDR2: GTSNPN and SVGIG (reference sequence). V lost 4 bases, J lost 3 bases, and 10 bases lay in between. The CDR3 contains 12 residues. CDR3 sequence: CAWISTGYEQYF. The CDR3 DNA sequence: TGTGCCTGGATTTCCACCGGCTACGAGCAGTACTTC.

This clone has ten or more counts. This CDR3 is CASSSVMGAEAFF. The DNA for the CDR3 is TGTGCCAGCAGCTCGGTCATGGGGGCTGAAGCTTTCTTT. The chain employs TRBV11-3 and TRBJ1-1; D possibly corresponds to TRBD1 (5 bases). Trimming removed 4 bases at V and 6 bases at J, with 12 bases between. In germline, CDR1 is SGHNT, CDR2 YENEEA. The CDR3 consists of 13 residues.

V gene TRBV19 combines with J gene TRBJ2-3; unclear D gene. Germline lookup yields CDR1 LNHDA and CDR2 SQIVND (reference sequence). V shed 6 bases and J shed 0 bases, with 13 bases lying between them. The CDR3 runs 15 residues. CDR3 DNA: TGTGCCAGTAGCCCGGGCCAGAGAAGCACAGATACGCAGTATTTT. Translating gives CASSPGQRSTDTQYF.

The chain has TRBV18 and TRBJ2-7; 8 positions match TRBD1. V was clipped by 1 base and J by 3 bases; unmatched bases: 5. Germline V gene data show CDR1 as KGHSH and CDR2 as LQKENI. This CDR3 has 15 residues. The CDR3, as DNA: TGTGCCAGCTCACCACAGACAGGGGACGTCTACGAGCAGTACTTC. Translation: CASSPQTGDVYEQYF. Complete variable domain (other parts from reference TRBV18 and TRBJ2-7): NAGVMQNPRHLVRRRGQEARLRCSPMKGHSHVYWYRQLPEEGLKFMVYLQKENIIDESGMPKERFSAEFPKEGPSILRIQQVVRGDSAAYFCASSPQTGDVYEQYFGPGTRLTVT.

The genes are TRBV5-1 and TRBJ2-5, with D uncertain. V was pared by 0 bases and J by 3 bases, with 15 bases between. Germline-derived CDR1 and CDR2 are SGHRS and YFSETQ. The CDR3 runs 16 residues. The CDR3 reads CASSLGVSRQEETQYF. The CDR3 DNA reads TGCGCCAGCAGCTTGGGAGTTTCGCGACAAGAAGAGACCCAGTACTTC.

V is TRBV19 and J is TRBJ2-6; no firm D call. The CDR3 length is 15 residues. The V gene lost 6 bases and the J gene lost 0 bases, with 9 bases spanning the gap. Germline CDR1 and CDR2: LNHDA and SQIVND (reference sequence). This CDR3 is CASRYLISGANVLTF. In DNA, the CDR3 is TGTGCCAGTAGGTACTTGATCTCTGGGGCCAACGTCCTGACTTTC.

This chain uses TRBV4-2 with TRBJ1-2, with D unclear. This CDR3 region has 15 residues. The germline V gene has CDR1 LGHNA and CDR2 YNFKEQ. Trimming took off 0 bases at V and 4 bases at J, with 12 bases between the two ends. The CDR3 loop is CASSQDRTGSYGYTF. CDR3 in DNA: TGTGCCAGCAGCCAAGATAGGACTGGGAGCTATGGCTACACCTTC.

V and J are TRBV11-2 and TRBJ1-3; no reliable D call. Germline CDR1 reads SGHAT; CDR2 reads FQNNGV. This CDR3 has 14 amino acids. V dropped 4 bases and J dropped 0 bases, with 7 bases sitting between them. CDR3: CASSSRTSGNTIYF. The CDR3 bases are TGTGCCAGCAGCTCAAGGACCTCTGGAAACACCATATATTTT.

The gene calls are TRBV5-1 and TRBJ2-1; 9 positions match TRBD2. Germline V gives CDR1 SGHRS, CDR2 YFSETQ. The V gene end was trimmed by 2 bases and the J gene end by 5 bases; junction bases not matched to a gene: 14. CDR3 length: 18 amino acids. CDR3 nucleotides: TGCGCCAGCAGCTTCGGTAGCGGGAGTCAGTCCACCAACAATGAGCAGTTCTTC. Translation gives CASSFGSGSQSTNNEQFF.